Included here is one T cell receptor beta chain sequence, with context. It has no known antigen specificity. No much larger clone is present one base from it, and per-base qualities are unavailable. This sample was taken from a study of human T cells and chemical hapten exposure (dated by TCRdb to about 2021). In the study overall: For sensitization, 2% DPC in acetone was applied to a roughly 2 cm by roughly 2 cm area of upper inner arm skin. Patients additionally received weekly therapeutic DPC doses to the scalp throughout the approximately 25-week study period. Patch tests used Finn chambers with 0.01% DPC on the upper back, scored after 6 days by International Contact Dermatitis Research Group standards. Alopecia areata with under or over 50% scalp involvement, alopecia totalis and alopecia universalis were represented in the patient cohort, which was mostly female. Libraries were pooled for sequencing, and variation in per-sample TCR yields was attributed mainly to small differences in library volumes within the pool. Peripheral blood TCR repertoire changes were tracked in vivo in alopecia patients during primary and secondary sensitization to the hapten diphenylcyclopropenone (DPC). Patient blood was sampled pre-sensitization (week 0) and at 2, 6 and about 24 weeks after DPC sensitization. Blood for TCR sequencing was provided by twenty-nine alopecia patients at one to four time points (pre-sensitization, 2, 6 and 24 weeks). Study-wide conclusions, independent of this receptor: Because all patients had alopecia, a presumed autoimmune disease, the immune response of the patients might differ from that of healthy individuals. Patch test score was positively correlated with the number of PT1 expanded TCRs, with significance at thresholds 8, 16 and 32 but not at 4. After repeated subsampling, changes were observed in the strength of the expansion versus patch-test correlation and in the threshold at which the correlation became significant. Significantly more large CDR3 similarity clusters were formed by expanded TCRs than by pre-sensitization or healthy control sets, consistent with antigen-driven responses. DPC sensitization did not change how many TCRs were above 1 in 1000 frequency, and no evidence was found of alterations in global repertoire structure.

Explained via the paper, the time point label denotes: patch test 2, 6 weeks after DPC sensitization. The treatment or condition label corresponds to: therapeutic diphenylcyclopropenone sensitization with weekly scalp DPC. At each patch-test visit, blood was drawn before the patch test was applied. Patients were considered eligible if aged 18 to 70, diagnosed with alopecia and deemed suitable for DPC therapy, and patients were excluded if pregnant. Total RNA was extracted from unfractionated whole blood collected in Tempus Blood RNA tubes. Library generation was performed with RACE. Sequenced using a NextSeq 500. Library preparation attached unique molecular identifiers to individual cDNA molecules for quantitative, reproducible TCR counting. From each blood RNA sample, both TCR alpha and TCR beta chains were sequenced. The authors' pipeline ran thus. A median of roughly 100,000 TCRs per sample was observed, with a range of 23,224 to 690,600. The Decombinator software suite was used to annotate the V, J and CDR3 of the TCR reads. To make PS versus PT1 abundance plots, every sample was subsampled to the same number of TCRs (28,000). TCRs were defined as expanded if absent before sensitization and observed at least eight times at the 2-week time point. TCRdb's own reprocessing of the public reads used fastp at Q25 and MiXCR and kept productive beta chains. Every distinct CDR3 protein forms one entry, paired with its most common genes and DNA. TCRdb, not the original authors, processed these V and J calls. The sample table contains about 95,000 distinct CDR3 sequences; only one count was recorded for approximately 10% of them. Clones ranked in the top ten supply approximately 3.4% of the sample.

The germline V gene (reference sequence) gives CDR1 as MNHEY and CDR2 as SMNVEV. Inclusive of the bounding cysteine and phenylalanine, the CDR3 is 15 residues long. The entry retains the CDR3 DNA only, 45 bases that are in frame from base 1. V and J lose 5 bases and 1 base, and a span of 12 bases separates them. The rearrangement joined TRBV27 to TRBJ2-1; 6 matching bases give a weak D call of TRBD1. Sample: whole blood, taken in connection with sensitization to the hapten diphenylcyclopropenone (DPC). The TCR sequence derives from a woman between 35 and 50 years old with alopecia areata. Some clones in this sample may be carry-over from other donors' samples. At the DNA level, the sequence is TGTGCCAGCAGTAACGAAGGGGGTTCCTACAATGAGCAGTTCTTC. Translation gives CASSNEGGSYNEQFF.